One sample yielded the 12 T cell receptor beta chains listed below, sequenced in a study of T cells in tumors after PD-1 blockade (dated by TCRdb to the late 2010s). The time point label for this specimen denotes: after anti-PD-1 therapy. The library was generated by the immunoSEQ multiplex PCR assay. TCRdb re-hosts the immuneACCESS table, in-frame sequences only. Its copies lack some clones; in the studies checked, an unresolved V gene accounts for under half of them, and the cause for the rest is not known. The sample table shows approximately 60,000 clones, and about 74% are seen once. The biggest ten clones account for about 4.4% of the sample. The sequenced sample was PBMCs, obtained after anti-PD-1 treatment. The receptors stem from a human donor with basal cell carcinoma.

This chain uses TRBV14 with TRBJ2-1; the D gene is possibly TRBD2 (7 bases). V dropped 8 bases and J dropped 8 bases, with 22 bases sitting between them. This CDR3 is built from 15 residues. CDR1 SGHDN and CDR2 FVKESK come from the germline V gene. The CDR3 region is CASGFAGARSYEQFF. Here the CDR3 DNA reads TGTGCCAGCGGCTTTGCGGGGGCGCGGTCATATGAGCAGTTCTTC.

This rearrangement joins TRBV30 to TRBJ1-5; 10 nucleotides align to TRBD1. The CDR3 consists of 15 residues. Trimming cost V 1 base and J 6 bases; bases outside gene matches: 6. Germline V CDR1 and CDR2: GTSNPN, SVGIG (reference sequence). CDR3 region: CAWSDGGTGAQPQHF. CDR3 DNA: TGTGCCTGGAGTGATGGCGGGACAGGGGCTCAGCCCCAGCATTTT.

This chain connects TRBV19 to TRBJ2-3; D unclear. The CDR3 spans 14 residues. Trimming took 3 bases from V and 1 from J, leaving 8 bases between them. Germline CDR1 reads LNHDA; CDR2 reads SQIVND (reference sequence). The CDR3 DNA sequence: TGTGCCAGTAGTATTAAACTGGGCACAGATACGCAGTATTTT. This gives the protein CASSIKLGTDTQYF.

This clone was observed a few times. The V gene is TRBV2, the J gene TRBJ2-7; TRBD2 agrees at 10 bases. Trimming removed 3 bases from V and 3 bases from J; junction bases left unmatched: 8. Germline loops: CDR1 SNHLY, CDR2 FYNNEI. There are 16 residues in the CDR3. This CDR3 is CASSDLKASGGYEQYF. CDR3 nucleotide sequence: TGTGCCAGCAGTGACCTAAAGGCTAGCGGGGGCTACGAGCAGTACTTC. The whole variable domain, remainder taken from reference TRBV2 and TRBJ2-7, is EPEVTQTPSHQVTQMGQEVILRCVPISNHLYFYWYRQILGQKVEFLVSFYNNEISEKSEIFDDQFSVERPDGSNFTLKIRSTKLEDSAMYFCASSDLKASGGYEQYFGPGTRLTVT.

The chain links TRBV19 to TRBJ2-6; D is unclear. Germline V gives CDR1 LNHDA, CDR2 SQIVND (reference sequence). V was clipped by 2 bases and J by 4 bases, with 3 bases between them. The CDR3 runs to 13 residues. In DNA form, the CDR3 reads TGTGCCAGTAGTATAACCGGGGCCAACGTCCTGACTTTC. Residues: CASSITGANVLTF. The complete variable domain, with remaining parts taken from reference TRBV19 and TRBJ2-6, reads DGGITQSPKYLFRKEGQNVTLSCEQNLNHDAMYWYRQDPGQGLRLIYYSQIVNDFQKGDIAEGYSVSREKKESFPLTVTSAQKNPTAFYLCASSITGANVLTFGAGSRLTVL.

The CDR3 coding sequence is TGTGCCAGTAGTACAGGGACAGGTTATAGCAATCAGCCCCAGCATTTT. As protein: CASSTGTGYSNQPQHF. This rearrangement joins TRBV19 to TRBJ1-5; 8 nucleotides agree with TRBD1. The CDR3 is 16 amino acids. The germline V gene encodes CDR1 LNHDA and CDR2 SQIVND (reference sequence). V dropped 4 bases and J dropped 0; count of bases not matched to a gene: 5. Variable domain in full (rest from reference TRBV19 and TRBJ1-5): DGGITQSPKYLFRKEGQNVTLSCEQNLNHDAMYWYRQDPGQGLRLIYYSQIVNDFQKGDIAEGYSVSREKKESFPLTVTSAQKNPTAFYLCASSTGTGYSNQPQHFGDGTRLSIL.

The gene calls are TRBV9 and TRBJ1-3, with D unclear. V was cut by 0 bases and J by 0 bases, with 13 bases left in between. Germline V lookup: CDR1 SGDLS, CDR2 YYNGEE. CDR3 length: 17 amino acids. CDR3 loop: CASSVAPTDPSGNTIYF. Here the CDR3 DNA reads TGTGCCAGCAGCGTAGCTCCGACGGATCCCTCTGGAAACACCATATATTTT.

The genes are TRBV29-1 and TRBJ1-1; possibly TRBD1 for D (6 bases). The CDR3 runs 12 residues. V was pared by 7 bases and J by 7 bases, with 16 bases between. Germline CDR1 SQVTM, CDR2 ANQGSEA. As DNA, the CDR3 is TGCAGCGGCTACAGGGAATTGAGTGAAGCTTTCTTT. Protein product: CSGYRELSEAFF.

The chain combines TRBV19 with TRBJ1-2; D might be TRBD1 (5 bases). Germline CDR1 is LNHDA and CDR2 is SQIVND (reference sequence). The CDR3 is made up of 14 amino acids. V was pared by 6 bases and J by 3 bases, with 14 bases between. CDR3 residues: CASRKGKGDYGYTF. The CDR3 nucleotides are TGTGCCAGTAGGAAGGGGAAGGGAGACTATGGCTACACCTTC.

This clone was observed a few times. The CDR3 loop is CASSPSLYYGYTF. CDR3 bases: TGTGCCAGCAGCCCATCACTGTACTATGGCTACACCTTC. The chain combines TRBV3-1 (or the pseudogene TRBV3-2) with TRBJ1-2; D ambiguous. The CDR3 runs to 13 residues. V was shortened by 4 bases and J by 3 bases, with 9 bases between the two germline ends. Germline CDR1 LGHDT, CDR2 YNNKEL (reference sequence).

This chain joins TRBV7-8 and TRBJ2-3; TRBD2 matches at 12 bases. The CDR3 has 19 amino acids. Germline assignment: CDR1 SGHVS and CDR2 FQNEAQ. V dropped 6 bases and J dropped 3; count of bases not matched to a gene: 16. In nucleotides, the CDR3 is TGTGCCAGCAGGCTAGGGACGGTCCCTAGCGGGGGGGCGACAGATACGCAGTATTTT. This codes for CASRLGTVPSGGATDTQYF.

DNA for the CDR3: TGTGCCAGCTCACCCCAGGGGGGAGGCAATCAGCCCCAGCATTTT. Translating gives CASSPQGGGNQPQHF. The chain carries TRBV18 and TRBJ1-5; 7 nucleotides match TRBD1. Germline loops: CDR1 KGHSH, CDR2 LQKENI. The CDR3 has 15 residues. After removal of 3 bases from V and 2 bases from J, the junction contained 4 bases not matched to a gene.